This is a list of T cell receptor beta chains from one sample in a study of cytomegalovirus exposure and HLA in healthy donors. TCRdb's copy holds only in-frame clones and misses some; the assay was immunoSEQ multiplex PCR. The sample shows some 130,000 clones, approximately 90% of them seen only once. The material sequenced was PBMCs. Source of these receptors: a woman in her thirties in good health and CMV-seronegative. Both conserved end residues are part of each CDR3. The order of the fields is J gene, clone size, D gene, V gene, CDR3 protein, CDR3 DNA. D genes are given only for firm matches. Clone size is given for some rows only: seen once, a few or many times, or a class if the clone is expanded.

>TRBJ2-2|NA|TRBD2|TRBV4-2
CASSHGLGEIGELFF
TGTGCCAGCAGCCACGGACTAGGTGAGATCGGGGAGCTGTTTTTT
>TRBJ1-2|few|TRBD1|TRBV6-1
CASSFGQGDGYTF
TGTGCCAGCAGCTTCGGACAGGGAGATGGCTACACCTTC
>TRBJ2-1|NA|TRBD2|TRBV5-4
CASSRTPLLAGRYNEQFF
TGTGCCAGCAGCCGAACACCCCTACTAGCGGGGCGATACAATGAGCAGTTCTTC
>TRBJ2-3|NA|TRBD1|TRBV29-1
CSASPGQGPDTQYF
TGCAGCGCCTCTCCGGGACAGGGCCCAGATACGCAGTATTTT
>TRBJ1-1|NA|NA|TRBV19
CASSLFSTAGSEAFF
TGTGCCAGTAGTCTCTTCTCGACAGCGGGGAGTGAAGCTTTCTTT
>TRBJ2-3|NA|NA|TRBV7-2
CASSPFRGDTQYF
TGTGCCAGCAGCCCGTTCAGGGGCGATACGCAGTATTTT
>TRBJ2-5|NA|NA|TRBV27
CASSLGGLGETQYF
TGTGCCAGCAGTTTGGGAGGACTTGGCGAGACCCAGTACTTC
>TRBJ1-1|NA|TRBD1|TRBV9
CASSVGDRGAREAFF
TGTGCCAGCAGCGTAGGGGACAGGGGGGCCCGTGAAGCTTTCTTT
>TRBJ2-3|NA|TRBD2|TRBV6-5
CASSWLAGGRGTQYF
TGTGCCAGCAGTTGGCTAGCGGGGGGGCGAGGTACGCAGTATTTT
>TRBJ2-1|NA|TRBD2|TRBV9
CASSVVAGGRSEQFF
TGTGCCAGCAGCGTAGTAGCGGGAGGGCGAAGTGAGCAGTTCTTC
>TRBJ2-7|NA|TRBD1|TRBV2
CASSAKQDRGLYEQYF
TGTGCCAGCAGTGCAAAACAGGACAGGGGGCTCTACGAGCAGTACTTC
>TRBJ2-7|NA|TRBD2|TRBV25-1
CASSDGGDYEQYF
TGTGCCAGCAGTGATGGGGGGGATTACGAGCAGTACTTC
>TRBJ2-7|few|TRBD2|TRBV4-3
CASSQEPTSGSPYEQYF
TGCGCCAGCAGCCAAGAGCCGACTAGCGGTTCACCATACGAGCAGTACTTC
>TRBJ2-7|NA|NA|TRBV7-9
CASSLGVGAGRRYEQYF
TGTGCCAGCAGCTTAGGGGTTGGGGCGGGGAGGAGGTACGAGCAGTACTTC
>TRBJ2-7|NA|TRBD2|TRBV9
CASSSGTSGYEQYF
TGTGCCAGCAGCTCAGGGACTAGCGGGTACGAGCAGTACTTC
>TRBJ2-6|few|NA|TRBV5-4
CASSLGASGANVLTF
TGTGCCAGCAGCTTGGGGGCTTCTGGGGCCAACGTCCTGACTTTC
>TRBJ2-3|NA|NA|TRBV27
CASSVVPTDTQYF
TGTGCCAGCAGTGTCGTTCCCACAGATACGCAGTATTTT
>TRBJ1-3|NA|NA|TRBV19
CASRPGNTGNTIYF
TGTGCCAGTAGACCAGGGAATACGGGAAACACCATATATTTT
>TRBJ2-5|once|TRBD2|TRBV18
CASSPASGSPGETQYF
TGTGCCAGCTCACCAGCTAGCGGGAGTCCGGGGGAGACCCAGTACTTC
>TRBJ1-1|NA|NA|TRBV7-9
CASSSLRGRGGTEAFF
TGTGCCAGCAGCTCCCTAAGAGGGCGGGGGGGGACTGAAGCTTTCTTT
>TRBJ2-7|NA|TRBD2|TRBV6-5
CASSSGLADYEQYF
TGTGCCAGCAGTTCGGGACTAGCGGATTACGAGCAGTACTTC
>TRBJ1-2|NA|NA|TRBV2
CASIPFPGNYGYTF
TGTGCCAGCATCCCATTTCCGGGGAACTATGGCTACACCTTC
>TRBJ2-7|NA|NA|TRBV7-2
CASSLNSGLYEQYF
TGTGCCAGCAGCTTAAATTCAGGGTTATACGAGCAGTACTTC
>TRBJ2-7|NA|NA|TRBV6-5
CASSTPPREQYF
TGTGCCAGCAGTACCCCCCCCCGCGAGCAGTACTTC
>TRBJ2-3|NA|NA|TRBV28
CASSSTGWGDTQYF
TGTGCCAGCAGTTCCACAGGGTGGGGGGATACGCAGTATTTT
>TRBJ2-3|NA|TRBD2|TRBV28
CASSDWGGRLTDTQYF
TGTGCCAGCAGTGACTGGGGCGGGAGATTGACAGATACGCAGTATTTT
>TRBJ2-2|NA|NA|TRBV19
CASSIAGISNTGELFF
TGTGCCAGTAGTATAGCAGGGATATCGAACACCGGGGAGCTGTTTTTT
>TRBJ1-5|NA|NA|TRBV28
CASSPPIQGSNQPQHF
TGTGCCAGCAGTCCACCGATACAGGGATCGAATCAGCCCCAGCATTTT
>TRBJ1-2|once|TRBD1|TRBV5-1
CASSLSGTGNGYTF
TGCGCCAGCAGCTTGTCTGGGACAGGGAATGGCTACACCTTC
>TRBJ2-1|once|NA|TRBV7-9
CASSHYPNEQFF
TGTGCCAGCAGCCACTACCCTAATGAGCAGTTCTTC
>TRBJ2-3|NA|NA|TRBV30
CAGRRDIRRASDTQYF
TGTGCCGGACGCCGGGACATCCGCCGGGCGTCAGATACGCAGTATTTT